The clone carrying this T cell receptor beta chain has more than one count but fewer than ten. What it binds is unknown. Method: immunoSEQ multiplex PCR; TCRdb's copy keeps in-frame clones and lacks some. Of around 23,000 clones in the sample, 80% to 90% were seen once. Trimming removed 4 bases at V and 0 bases at J, with 9 bases between. The germline gives CDR1 SGHAT, CDR2 FQNNGV. The CDR3 runs 14 residues. These data originate in a study of lymphopenia after photon versus proton radiotherapy. Study-wide results and limits: Larger post-nadir TCR diversity loss correlated inversely with survival in deceased patients. Relative stability marked proton patients; photon patients lost diversity and naive cells. After lymphocyte nadir, photon-treated repertoires showed oligoclonal expansion, especially CD8+ Temra. Authors raise, but do not show, better survival with proton therapy.

This receptor was obtained from a man between 45 and 60 years old with gastric cancer. This sequence joins TRBV11-2 and TRBJ1-1; D is unclear. The material was peripheral blood, obtained from a patient treated with photon-based radiotherapy. The CDR3 reads CASSSTTVNTEAFF. CDR3 DNA sequence: TGTGCCAGCAGCTCGACCACAGTGAACACTGAAGCTTTCTTT.